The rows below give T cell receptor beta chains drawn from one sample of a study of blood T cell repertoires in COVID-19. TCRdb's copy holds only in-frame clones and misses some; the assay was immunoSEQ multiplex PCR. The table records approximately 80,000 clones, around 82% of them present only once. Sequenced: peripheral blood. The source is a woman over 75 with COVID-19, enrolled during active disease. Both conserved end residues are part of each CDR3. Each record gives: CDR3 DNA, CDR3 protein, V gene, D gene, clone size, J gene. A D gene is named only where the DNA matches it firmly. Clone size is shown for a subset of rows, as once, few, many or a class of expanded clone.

CDR3 DNA: TGTGCCAGCAGTGAGCTCGCGGGAGGCGGAACCGGGGAGCTGTTTTTT
CDR3 protein: CASSELAGGGTGELFF
V gene: TRBV6-1
D gene: TRBD2
clone size: NA
J gene: TRBJ2-2

CDR3 DNA: TGTGCCACTTATCGGGCCAAGACAGGGCCGATGGGAGAGACCTTC
CDR3 protein: CATYRAKTGPMGETF
V gene: TRBV5-8
D gene: TRBD1
clone size: NA
J gene: TRBJ1-2

CDR3 DNA: TGTGCCAGCAGTCCGGACAGGGGATTGTCTCAGCCCCAGCATTTT
CDR3 protein: CASSPDRGLSQPQHF
V gene: TRBV27
D gene: TRBD1
clone size: NA
J gene: TRBJ1-5

CDR3 DNA: TGTGCCAGCAGCTCGATAGACTCTAGCGGGGCTACAGATACGCAGTATTTT
CDR3 protein: CASSSIDSSGATDTQYF
V gene: TRBV5-4
D gene: TRBD2
clone size: NA
J gene: TRBJ2-3

CDR3 DNA: TGTGCCACCCAACGGGAGTTATTCGTGGATACGCAGTATTTT
CDR3 protein: CATQRELFVDTQYF
V gene: TRBV15
D gene: NA
clone size: NA
J gene: TRBJ2-3

CDR3 DNA: TGTGCCAGCAGCCCACTACCCCCCGGACAGGGGGCCTACGAGCAGTACTTC
CDR3 protein: CASSPLPPGQGAYEQYF
V gene: TRBV7-9
D gene: TRBD1
clone size: few
J gene: TRBJ2-7

CDR3 DNA: TGTGCCATCCACAGGGGGTCGAACACCGGGGAGCTGTTTTTT
CDR3 protein: CAIHRGSNTGELFF
V gene: TRBV10-3
D gene: TRBD1
clone size: NA
J gene: TRBJ2-2

CDR3 DNA: TGCAGGGATAGGGGCCACGAGCAGTACTTC
CDR3 protein: CRDRGHEQYF
V gene: TRBV20-1
D gene: NA
clone size: NA
J gene: TRBJ2-7

CDR3 DNA: TGTGCCAGCAGGCAGACAGGGAACTATGGCTACACCTTC
CDR3 protein: CASRQTGNYGYTF
V gene: TRBV2
D gene: TRBD1
clone size: NA
J gene: TRBJ1-2

CDR3 DNA: TGCAGCGTTGGGCTAGCGGGTTACAATGAGCAGTTCTTC
CDR3 protein: CSVGLAGYNEQFF
V gene: TRBV29-1
D gene: TRBD2
clone size: NA
J gene: TRBJ2-1

CDR3 DNA: TGCGCCAGCAGTCAATCGTGGACAGCCGATGGCTACACCTTC
CDR3 protein: CASSQSWTADGYTF
V gene: TRBV23-1
D gene: NA
clone size: NA
J gene: TRBJ1-2

CDR3 DNA: TGTGCCAGCAGTTTAGCCGGGGGGGCAACAGATACGCAGTATTTT
CDR3 protein: CASSLAGGATDTQYF
V gene: TRBV28
D gene: TRBD2
clone size: NA
J gene: TRBJ2-3

CDR3 DNA: TGTGCCAGCAGCGTCCGGGGTCCAGTAGGCAATGCGGCAGATACGCAGTATTTT
CDR3 protein: CASSVRGPVGNAADTQYF
V gene: TRBV7-6
D gene: NA
clone size: NA
J gene: TRBJ2-3

CDR3 DNA: TGTGCCGGGGGCAGGGGGGAGGCTGAAGCTTTCTTT
CDR3 protein: CAGGRGEAEAFF
V gene: TRBV30
D gene: TRBD1
clone size: once
J gene: TRBJ1-1

CDR3 DNA: TGTGCCAGCAGCCCGTCCGCCCAGCGGGGGGGCCGAGATGAGCAGTTCTTC
CDR3 protein: CASSPSAQRGGRDEQFF
V gene: TRBV9
D gene: TRBD2
clone size: NA
J gene: TRBJ2-1

CDR3 DNA: TGTGCCAGCAGTTCCCTTGGGCGGGGTAAAGAGACCCAGTACTTC
CDR3 protein: CASSSLGRGKETQYF
V gene: TRBV28
D gene: NA
clone size: NA
J gene: TRBJ2-5

CDR3 DNA: TGTGCCTGGAGTAACGGCGGGAGCTTTTACAATGAGCAGTTCTTC
CDR3 protein: CAWSNGGSFYNEQFF
V gene: TRBV30
D gene: TRBD2
clone size: NA
J gene: TRBJ2-1

CDR3 DNA: TGTGCCAGCAGTCAATCGACAGGAGATCAGCCCCAGCATTTT
CDR3 protein: CASSQSTGDQPQHF
V gene: TRBV2
D gene: NA
clone size: NA
J gene: TRBJ1-5

CDR3 DNA: TGTGCCATCAGTGACAGGGTGGTGTCGGACACTGAAGCTTTCTTT
CDR3 protein: CAISDRVVSDTEAFF
V gene: TRBV10-3
D gene: NA
clone size: NA
J gene: TRBJ1-1

CDR3 DNA: TGTGCCAGCTCACCCGGACAGGCCCTCTCTGGAAACACCATATATTTT
CDR3 protein: CASSPGQALSGNTIYF
V gene: TRBV18
D gene: TRBD1
clone size: NA
J gene: TRBJ1-3

CDR3 DNA: TGTGCCAGCAGTTTTGGGGGACTGAGCTACACCTTC
CDR3 protein: CASSFGGLSYTF
V gene: TRBV12-3/TRBV12-4
D gene: NA
clone size: NA
J gene: TRBJ1-2

CDR3 DNA: TGTGCCAGTAGTAGTAGCGGGAGCACAGATACGCAGTATTTT
CDR3 protein: CASSSSGSTDTQYF
V gene: TRBV19
D gene: TRBD2
clone size: NA
J gene: TRBJ2-3

CDR3 DNA: TGTGCCAGCAGCTCGACCGGGACAGGGGTCCCCTCTTCCCAGCCCCAGCATTTT
CDR3 protein: CASSSTGTGVPSSQPQHF
V gene: TRBV5-5
D gene: TRBD1
clone size: NA
J gene: TRBJ1-5

CDR3 DNA: TGCGCCAGCAGCTCTAATTCCGGGACAGGGACTGACGAGCAGTACTTC
CDR3 protein: CASSSNSGTGTDEQYF
V gene: TRBV5-1
D gene: TRBD1
clone size: NA
J gene: TRBJ2-7